The entry below gives a single T cell receptor (beta chain) sequence along with its context. The clone's antigen remains unknown. No base quality information exists; no much larger clone differs at one position. Taken with the paper, the label for treatment or condition translates to: high-dose cyclophosphamide on days +3 and +4 as single-agent GVHD prophylaxis. Patients in the PTCy group got busulfan and fludarabine conditioning, a marrow graft from a related or unrelated donor, and cyclophosphamide on days +3 and +4. The PTCy-treated patients were enrolled in a prospective multi-institutional clinical trial. Mononuclear cells from peripheral blood and bone marrow were separated by Ficoll-Hypaque density centrifugation and then cryopreserved. The CDR3 holds 15 amino acids from the cysteine to the phenylalanine. Only CDR3 DNA is held: 45 bases, read in frame from base 1. The germline V gene gives CDR1 as MNHEY and CDR2 as SVGAGI. Unmatched junction bases come to 5, with V trimmed by 6 bases and J by 1 base.

The data belong to a study of T cells after posttransplantation cyclophosphamide (TCRdb year 2016). Background on the whole study: T cell repertoire reconstitution was tracked by TRB sequencing after myeloablative bone marrow transplantation in which posttransplantation cyclophosphamide was used as GVHD prophylaxis. TRB sequencing was also done on up to about 3 additional blood samples from 2 to 5.2 years after transplant in 3 patients, and on pretransplant blood from 4 patients. Antigen receptor sequencing was done on samples from 35 PTCy-treated patients and from under 20 related bone marrow donors of those patients. Blood from all 35 or so PTCy patients with 1-year posttransplant specimens was subjected to TRB sequencing. TRA and TRB clonality were tightly correlated in 9 or 10 samples, so subsequent TCR analyses focused on TRB only. Public TRB sequences were queried against a database of over 3,600 sequences associated with responses to pathogens, tumor antigens, self-antigens and alloantigens.

The paper as a whole reports these results and caveats: Across roughly 45 patients, recipient CMV seropositivity and CMV reactivation were highly associated with TRB clonality; PTCy diversity was similar to CNI/methotrexate controls. Donor-recipient similarity was low at 1-2 months but increased during the first year, and donor CD8+ memory clones often dominated later blood repertoires. The TRB repertoires of T cells infiltrating skin or the GI tract showed only limited overlap with the TRB repertoires found in blood.

Genomic DNA was the input for TRB sequencing, which was run either with the immunoSEQ assay at survey resolution or with the hsTCRB kit. As for the authors' bioinformatics: The immunoSEQ software handled the initial read processing, while the LymphoSeq R package was used for the repertoire analyses. Clonality was computed as 1 minus normalized Shannon entropy; Gini coefficient was also calculated for each TRB dataset. To infer phenotypes in unsorted samples, TRB sequences from sorted subsets of the recipient or donor were mapped onto the unsorted samples of the same recipient. This immuneACCESS table, as held by TCRdb, lists in-frame sequences with V and J called but not all clones. Of the missing ones, under half trace to an unresolved V gene in checked studies; the others have no known cause. V and J calls and clone size are those listed in that table; D and trimming were worked out from the DNA. Across this sample there are 9,000 to 13,000 clones, with approximately 81% seen only once. The biggest ten clones account for about 4.9% of the sample.

The rearranged chain carries TRBV6-5 and TRBJ2-1; 8 central bases correspond to TRBD2. The receptor comes from a female patient aged 50-59 years who received an allogeneic stem cell transplant from a related donor, was CMV-positive, and had no GVHD. Donor T cells from the graft may be present among the T cells after a transplant. The specimen was PBMCs, collected after allogeneic stem cell transplant with posttransplant cyclophosphamide. The CDR3 in this case is CASSKLADSYNEQFF. The DNA reads as follows: TGTGCCAGCAGCAAACTAGCGGATTCCTACAATGAGCAGTTCTTC.